This TCR beta chain was observed in a study of blood T cell repertoires in COVID-19. Study as a whole: The United States, Italy and Spain were the sources of the acute and convalescent COVID-19 samples.

Libraries were prepared by immunoSEQ multiplex PCR; TCRdb keeps only in-frame clonotypes and omits some of them. The sample includes 50,000 to 70,000 clones, about 86% seen only once; the top ten take 6.9%. The germline V gene encodes CDR1 SGHDT and CDR2 YYEEEE. The V gene end was trimmed by 5 bases and the J gene end by 1 base; junction bases not matched to a gene: 7. This CDR3 region has 15 residues. There are a few counts of this clone. V is TRBV5-6 and J is TRBJ2-5, with TRBD2 matching over 8 bases. Sequencing was performed on peripheral blood. The source of this sequence is a middle-aged man with active COVID-19. The DNA of the CDR3 is TGTGCCAGCAGGGAGACTAGCGAATCCCAAGAGACCCAGTACTTC. Translating it yields CASRETSESQETQYF.